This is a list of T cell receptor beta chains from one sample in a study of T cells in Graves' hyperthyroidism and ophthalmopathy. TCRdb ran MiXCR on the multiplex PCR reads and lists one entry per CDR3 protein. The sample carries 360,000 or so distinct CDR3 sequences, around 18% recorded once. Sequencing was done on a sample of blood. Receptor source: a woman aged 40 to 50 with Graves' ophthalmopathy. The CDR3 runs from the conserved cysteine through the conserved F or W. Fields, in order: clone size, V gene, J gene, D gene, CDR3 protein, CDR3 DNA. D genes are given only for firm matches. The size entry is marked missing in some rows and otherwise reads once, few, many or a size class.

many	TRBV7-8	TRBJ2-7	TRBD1	CASSLGGQRSYEQYF	TGTGCCAGCAGCTTAGGGGGACAGAGGTCCTACGAGCAGTACTTC
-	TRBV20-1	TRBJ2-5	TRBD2	CSASGLAGVRETQYF	TGCAGTGCTTCGGGACTAGCGGGAGTACGGGAGACCCAGTACTTC
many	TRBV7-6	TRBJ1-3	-	CASRPGLENTIYF	TGTGCCAGCAGACCGGGTCTCGAGAACACCATATATTTT
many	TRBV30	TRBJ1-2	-	CAWESTSGYTF	TGTGCCTGGGAATCGACGAGTGGCTACACCTTC
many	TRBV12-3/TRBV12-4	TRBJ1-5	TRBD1	CASNFGGTGNQPQHF	TGTGCCAGCAATTTTGGTGGGACAGGGAATCAGCCCCAGCATTTT
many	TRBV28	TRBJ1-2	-	CASSLPLLTDNYGYTF	TGTGCCAGCAGTTTACCCCTTTTGACGGATAACTATGGCTACACCTTC
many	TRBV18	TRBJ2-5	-	CASSPPSRETQYF	TGTGCCAGCTCACCACCGTCACGAGAGACCCAGTACTTC
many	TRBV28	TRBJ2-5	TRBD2	CASSFPSGEQETQYF	TGTGCCAGCAGTTTTCCTAGCGGAGAGCAAGAGACCCAGTACTTC
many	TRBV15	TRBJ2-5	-	CATSRVGPQETQYF	TGTGCCACCAGCAGAGTCGGACCACAAGAGACCCAGTACTTC
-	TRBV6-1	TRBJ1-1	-	CASLAATNTEAFF	TGTGCCAGCCTTGCAGCGACGAACACTGAAGCTTTCTTT
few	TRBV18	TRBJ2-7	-	CASSPTGTPGYEQYF	TGTGCCAGCTCACCTACAGGTACCCCGGGGTACGAGCAGTACTTC
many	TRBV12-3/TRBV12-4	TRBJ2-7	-	CASSSSGLYEQYF	TGTGCCAGCAGTTCATCGGGGCTCTACGAGCAGTACTTC
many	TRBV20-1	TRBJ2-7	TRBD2	CSARSGRSNEQYF	TGCAGTGCTAGGAGCGGGAGGTCGAACGAGCAGTACTTC
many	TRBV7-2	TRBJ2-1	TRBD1	CASNRAGTELYNEQFF	TGTGCCAGCAACAGAGCCGGGACAGAATTGTACAATGAGCAGTTCTTC
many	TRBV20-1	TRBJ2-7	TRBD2	CSAEIAGAPYEQYF	TGCAGTGCTGAGATAGCGGGGGCTCCCTACGAGCAGTACTTC
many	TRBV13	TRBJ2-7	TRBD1	CASSSRTGGIYEQYF	TGTGCCAGCAGCTCCCGGACAGGGGGCATCTACGAGCAGTACTTC
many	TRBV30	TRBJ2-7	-	CAWSRLGFVDSNSYEQYF	TGTGCCTGGAGTCGCCTGGGGTTCGTGGACAGTAATTCCTACGAGCAGTACTTC
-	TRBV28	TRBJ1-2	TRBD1	CASSPPGQGAGYGYTF	TGTGCCAGCAGTCCACCGGGACAGGGGGCAGGCTATGGCTACACCTTC
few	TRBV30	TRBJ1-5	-	CAWMRSGGGTGNQPQHF	TGTGCCTGGATGCGGTCCGGCGGGGGGACGGGCAATCAGCCCCAGCATTTT
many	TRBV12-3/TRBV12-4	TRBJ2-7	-	CASSQGVDEQYF	TGTGCCAGCAGTCAAGGGGTGGACGAGCAGTACTTC
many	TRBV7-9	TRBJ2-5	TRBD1	CASSADRGTWKTQYF	TGTGCCAGCAGCGCGGACAGGGGAACTTGGAAGACCCAGTACTTC
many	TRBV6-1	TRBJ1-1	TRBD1	CASIDRDRGRVTEAFF	TGTGCCAGCATTGACCGGGACAGGGGGCGGGTCACTGAAGCTTTCTTT
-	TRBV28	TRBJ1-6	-	CASSGAEYYNSPLHF	TGTGCCAGCAGTGGGGCCGAATATTATAATTCACCCCTCCACTTT
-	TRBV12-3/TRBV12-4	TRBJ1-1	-	CASRSLGDTEAFF	TGTGCCAGCAGGAGTTTGGGGGACACTGAAGCTTTCTTT
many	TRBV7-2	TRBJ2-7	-	CASSPDSSSTYEQYF	TGTGCCAGCAGCCCAGACAGTTCCTCTACCTACGAGCAGTACTTC
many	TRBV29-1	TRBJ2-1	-	CSVEVKTYNEQFF	TGCAGCGTTGAGGTCAAAACCTACAATGAGCAGTTCTTC
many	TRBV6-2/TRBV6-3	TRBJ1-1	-	CASSYMGNTEAFF	TGTGCCAGCAGTTACATGGGGAACACTGAAGCTTTCTTT
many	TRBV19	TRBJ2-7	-	CASSMRQADYEQYF	TGTGCCAGTAGTATGCGACAGGCAGATTACGAGCAGTACTTC
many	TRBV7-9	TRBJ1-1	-	CASSHGPRNTEAFF	TGTGCCAGCAGCCATGGACCGAGGAACACTGAAGCTTTCTTT
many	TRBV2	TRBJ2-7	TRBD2	CASHLTGGASYEQYF	TGTGCCAGCCACCTCACCGGGGGGGCCTCCTACGAGCAGTACTTC
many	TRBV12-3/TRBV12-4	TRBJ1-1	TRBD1	CASRSIGTGNTEAFF	TGTGCCAGCAGATCCATAGGGACAGGGAACACTGAAGCTTTCTTT
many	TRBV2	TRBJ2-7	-	CASKGGQNLYEQYF	TGTGCCAGCAAGGGCGGGCAAAACCTCTACGAGCAGTACTTC
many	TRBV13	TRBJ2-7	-	CASSFSERVYEQYF	TGTGCCAGCAGCTTTAGCGAGAGAGTCTACGAGCAGTACTTC
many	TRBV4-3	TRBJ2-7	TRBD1	CASSQDQGTGRHEQYF	TGCGCCAGCAGCCAAGATCAGGGGACAGGGAGGCACGAGCAGTACTTC
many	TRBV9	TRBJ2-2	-	CASSPSGGDTGELFF	TGTGCCAGCAGCCCTTCGGGTGGGGACACCGGGGAGCTGTTTTTT
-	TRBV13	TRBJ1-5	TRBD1	CASSSTGAGQPQHF	TGTGCCAGCAGCTCGACAGGGGCAGGTCAGCCCCAGCATTTT
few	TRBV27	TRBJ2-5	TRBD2	CASAQLLAGGGETQYF	TGTGCCAGCGCTCAGCTTCTAGCGGGAGGTGGTGAGACCCAGTACTTC
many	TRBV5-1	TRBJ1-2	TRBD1	CASSSTGTDPYGYTF	TGCGCCAGCAGCTCAACCGGGACAGACCCGTATGGCTACACCTTC
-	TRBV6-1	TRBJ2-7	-	CASSESALAYEQYF	TGTGCCAGCAGTGAAAGTGCGCTAGCCTACGAGCAGTACTTC
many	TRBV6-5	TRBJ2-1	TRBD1	CASSSTGWGEQFF	TGTGCCAGCAGTTCGACAGGGTGGGGTGAGCAGTTCTTC
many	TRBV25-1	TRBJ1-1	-	CASSGGAFNTEAFF	TGTGCCAGCAGTGGGGGGGCTTTCAACACTGAAGCTTTCTTT
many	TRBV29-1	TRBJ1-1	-	CSVWVGDKAFF	TGCAGCGTGTGGGTTGGGGACAAAGCTTTCTTT
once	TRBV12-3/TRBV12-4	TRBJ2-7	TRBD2	CASSPRRTSGYEQYF	TGTGCCAGCAGTCCACGGAGGACTAGCGGGTACGAGCAGTACTTC
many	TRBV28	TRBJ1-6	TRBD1	CASSLARTGAGSPLHF	TGTGCCAGCAGTTTAGCACGGACAGGGGCGGGTTCACCCCTCCACTTT
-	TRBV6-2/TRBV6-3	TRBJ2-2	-	CASTRRGTGELFF	TGTGCCAGCACCAGACGTGGCACCGGGGAGCTGTTTTTT
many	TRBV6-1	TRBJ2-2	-	CASSELLTYPNTGELFF	TGTGCCAGCAGTGAGCTATTAACGTATCCGAACACCGGGGAGCTGTTTTTT